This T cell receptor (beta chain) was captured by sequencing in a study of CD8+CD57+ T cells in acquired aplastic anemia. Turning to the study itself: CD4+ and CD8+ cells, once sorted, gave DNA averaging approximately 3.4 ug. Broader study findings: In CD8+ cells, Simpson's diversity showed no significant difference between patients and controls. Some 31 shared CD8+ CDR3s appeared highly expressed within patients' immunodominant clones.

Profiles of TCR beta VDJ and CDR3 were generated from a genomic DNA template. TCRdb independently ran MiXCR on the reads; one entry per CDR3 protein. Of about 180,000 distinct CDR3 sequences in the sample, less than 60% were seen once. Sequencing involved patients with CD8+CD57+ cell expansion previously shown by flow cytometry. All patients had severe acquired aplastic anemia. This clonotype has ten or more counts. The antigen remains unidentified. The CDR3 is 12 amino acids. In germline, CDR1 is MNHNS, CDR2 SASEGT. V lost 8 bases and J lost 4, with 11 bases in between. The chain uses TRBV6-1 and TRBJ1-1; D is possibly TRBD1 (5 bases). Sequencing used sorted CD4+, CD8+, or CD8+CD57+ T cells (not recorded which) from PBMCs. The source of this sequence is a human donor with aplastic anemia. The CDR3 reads CASWGSGTEAFF. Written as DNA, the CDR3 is TGTGCCAGCTGGGGCTCAGGCACTGAAGCTTTCTTT.